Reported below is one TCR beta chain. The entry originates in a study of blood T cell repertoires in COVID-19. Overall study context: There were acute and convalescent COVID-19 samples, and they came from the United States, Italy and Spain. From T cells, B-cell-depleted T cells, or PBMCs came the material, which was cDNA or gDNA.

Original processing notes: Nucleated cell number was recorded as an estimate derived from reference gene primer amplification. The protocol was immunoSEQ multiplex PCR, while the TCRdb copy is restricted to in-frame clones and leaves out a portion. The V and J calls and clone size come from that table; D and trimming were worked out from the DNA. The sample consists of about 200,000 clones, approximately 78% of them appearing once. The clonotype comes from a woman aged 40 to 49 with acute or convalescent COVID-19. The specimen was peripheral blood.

CDR3 residues: CASSIQVVYEQYF. The CDR3 coding sequence is TGTGCCAGTAGTATACAGGTCGTGTACGAGCAGTACTTC. This chain uses TRBV19 with TRBJ2-7; D is unresolved. The V and J ends lost 2 bases and 4 bases respectively, with 9 bases between them. Germline values: CDR1 LNHDA, CDR2 SQIVND (reference sequence). The CDR3 loop spans 13 amino acids.